One and the same sample provided the 21 T cell receptor beta chains below, sequenced in a study of cytomegalovirus exposure and HLA in healthy donors. The primer mix had 60 Vbeta and 13 Jbeta primers. The data were produced by immunoSEQ multiplex PCR, yet TCRdb's version contains in-frame clones alone and is incomplete. The data show about 160,000 clones, around 80% seen once. Material: PBMCs. These receptors originate from a man aged 35-49 years in good health and CMV-seronegative.

The chain has TRBV6-5 and TRBJ2-5; D perhaps matches TRBD1 (5 bases). This CDR3 has 13 residues. In germline, CDR1 is MNHEY, CDR2 SVGAGI. Between the trimmed V and J ends, which lost 9 bases and 4 bases, there was a span of 15 bases. The CDR3 here is CASRKSGRETQYF. The CDR3 DNA sequence: TGTGCCAGTCGTAAGTCAGGGCGAGAGACCCAGTACTTC.

This chain connects TRBV19 to TRBJ2-5; D is uncertain. Per germline, CDR1 LNHDA and CDR2 SQIVND (reference sequence). CDR3 length: 14 amino acids. The V end was cut by 2 bases, the J end by 1 base, with 8 bases between. CDR3 loop: CASSISTTQETQYF. The CDR3 nucleotides are TGTGCCAGTAGTATAAGTACTACCCAAGAGACCCAGTACTTC.

The chain joins TRBV7-9 to TRBJ1-2, with TRBD1 identical over 7 bases. This CDR3 contains 18 residues. The V gene end was trimmed by 0 bases and the J gene end by 4 bases; junction bases not matched to a gene: 14. Germline lookup yields CDR1 SEHNR and CDR2 FQNEAQ (reference sequence). CDR3 protein: CASSLAGGTPSGGYGYTF. The CDR3 nucleotides are TGTGCCAGCAGCTTAGCCGGAGGTACACCCTCAGGGGGCTATGGCTACACCTTC.

The chain couples TRBV7-2 to TRBJ2-5; unclear D gene. Trimming cost V 1 base and J 1 base, with 7 bases left between them. Germline CDR1 is SGHTA and CDR2 is FQGNSA. This CDR3 has 14 amino acids. CDR3 DNA sequence: TGTGCCAGCAGCTTAGTTTTCAGCCAAGAGACCCAGTACTTC. This codes for CASSLVFSQETQYF.

V usage is TRBV6-5 and J usage is TRBJ2-5, with D tentatively TRBD1 (6 bases). CDR3 size: 14 residues. Between the trimmed V and J ends, which lost 11 bases and 5 bases, there was a span of 21 bases. Germline CDR1 and CDR2: MNHEY and SVGAGI. The CDR3 protein is CADFRDTGGETQYF. CDR3 bases: TGTGCCGACTTCCGGGACACCGGCGGCGAGACCCAGTACTTC.

The chain has TRBV6-5 and TRBJ2-7; 11 nucleotides match TRBD1. J lost 7 bases, V lost 2 bases, and 10 bases had no gene match. The CDR3 totals 16 residues. Germline CDR1 MNHEY, CDR2 SVGAGI. Here the CDR3 reads CASSYARDRGLKEQYF. CDR3 DNA sequence: TGTGCCAGCAGTTACGCCCGGGACAGGGGGTTGAAGGAGCAGTACTTC.

This chain uses TRBV7-6 with TRBJ1-1; possibly TRBD1 for D (6 bases). The CDR3 runs to 14 residues. V was clipped by 5 bases and J by 5 bases, with 15 bases between them. CDR1 SGHVS and CDR2 FNYEAQ come from the germline V gene. The CDR3 coding sequence is TGTGCCAGCAGCCTAGGGGGGGTGACAACTGAAGCTTTCTTT. Translation: CASSLGGVTTEAFF.

The V call is TRBV7-8, the J call TRBJ2-1; maybe TRBD2 (6 bases). The CDR3 is made up of 18 amino acids. V lost 5 bases and J lost 0, with 20 bases in between. Germline lookup yields CDR1 SGHVS and CDR2 FQNEAQ. CDR3 DNA: TGTGCCAGCAGCATGGGACTCAGCCGCTTGAGCTCCTACAATGAGCAGTTCTTC. Amino acid sequence: CASSMGLSRLSSYNEQFF.

V usage is TRBV27 and J usage is TRBJ1-5; D is undetermined. The CDR3 length is 14 residues. V was pared by 5 bases and J by 0 bases, with 8 bases between. Germline V gene lookup returns CDR1 MNHEY and CDR2 SMNVEV (reference sequence). This chain's CDR3 is CASSPYSSNQPQHF. CDR3 DNA sequence: TGTGCCAGCAGTCCCTACTCTAGCAATCAGCCCCAGCATTTT.

This chain uses TRBV19 with TRBJ1-2, with 7 bases lining up with TRBD1. The CDR3 spans 15 residues. Germline lookup yields CDR1 LNHDA and CDR2 SQIVND (reference sequence). J was trimmed by 4 bases and V by 5 bases; bases with no gene match: 10. CDR3 sequence: CASSETGRLSYGYTF. CDR3 sequence (DNA): TGTGCCAGTAGTGAGACAGGGAGACTAAGCTATGGCTACACCTTC.

This clone was found a few times. The V call is TRBV27, the J call TRBJ2-5, with TRBD2 matching 7 bases. There are 12 residues in the CDR3. Trimming took 9 bases from V and 4 from J; bases not matched to a gene: 5. The germline V gene has CDR1 MNHEY and CDR2 SMNVEV (reference sequence). CDR3 in amino acids: CARTSRGETQYF. The CDR3, as DNA: TGTGCCAGGACTAGCCGGGGAGAGACCCAGTACTTC.

The chain has TRBV9 and TRBJ2-7; D is uncertain. The V gene lost 0 bases and the J gene lost 2 bases, with 9 bases spanning the gap. In germline, CDR1 is SGDLS, CDR2 YYNGEE. The CDR3 length is 14 residues. The CDR3 sequence is CASSVVAQPYEQYF. CDR3 bases: TGTGCCAGCAGCGTAGTCGCACAGCCCTACGAGCAGTACTTC.

The sample holds a few counts of this clone. V and J are TRBV19 and TRBJ2-5, with 8 bases identical to TRBD1. CDR3 length equals 15 residues. Germline V lookup: CDR1 LNHDA, CDR2 SQIVND (reference sequence). Losses at the gene ends were 6 bases for V and 4 bases for J; bases not matched to a gene: 10. The CDR3 nucleotides are TGTGCCAGTAGACAACAGGGGGGTAGCGGAGAGACCCAGTACTTC. This translates into CASRQQGGSGETQYF.

The chain employs TRBV6-6 and TRBJ1-2, with unresolved D. Germline CDR1 is MNHNY and CDR2 is SVGAGI (reference sequence). With 2 bases removed from V and 5 bases from J, the gap between germline ends came to 9 bases. The CDR3 runs 13 residues. The CDR3 region has the DNA TGTGCCAGCAGTTACGGTGACATTTATGGCTACACCTTC. Translating gives CASSYGDIYGYTF.

CDR3 sequence (DNA): TGTGCTAGTGGTTCCTCTACAGGGGCGGGTGAGCAGCCCCAGCATTTT. Protein sequence: CASGSSTGAGEQPQHF. This chain uses TRBV12-5 with TRBJ1-5; 7 bases are shared with TRBD1. The length of the CDR3 is 16 residues. Germline V lookup: CDR1 LGHNT, CDR2 FRNRAP. V was pared by 4 bases and J by 7 bases, with 13 bases of the junction left unmatched.

The chain employs TRBV15 and TRBJ2-5; the D gene is possibly TRBD1 (7 bases). The DNA end is a closer match to TRBJ2-7, so the J assignment may be wrong. The CDR3 contains 15 residues. Germline assignment: CDR1 LNHNV and CDR2 YYDKDF (reference sequence). The CDR3 here is CATSSGGRGAYEQYF. The CDR3 region has the DNA TGTGCCACCAGCAGTGGTGGCAGGGGGGCCTACGAGCAGTACTTC.

The V gene is TRBV2, the J gene TRBJ1-5; tentative D call: TRBD1 (6 bases). The CDR3 totals 15 residues. The germline V and J ends were trimmed by 2 bases and 0 bases, with 8 bases remaining between them. Germline CDR1 reads SNHLY; CDR2 reads FYNNEI. CDR3 in amino acids: CASSERDISNQPQHF. The CDR3 DNA reads as TGTGCCAGCAGTGAACGGGACATTAGCAATCAGCCCCAGCATTTT.

The chain uses TRBV19 and TRBJ2-7, with D uncertain. This CDR3 has 13 residues. V was clipped by 5 bases and J by 3 bases, with 11 bases between them. CDR1 is LNHDA, CDR2 SQIVND, per germline (reference sequence). CDR3 sequence reads: CASSRQANYEQYF. CDR3 sequence (DNA): TGTGCCAGTAGTCGCCAGGCGAACTACGAGCAGTACTTC.

This chain joins TRBV7-9 and TRBJ2-5; D might be TRBD2 (6 bases). Germline-derived CDR1 and CDR2 are SEHNR and FQNEAQ (reference sequence). The CDR3 spans 14 residues. V was cut by 5 bases and J by 5 bases, with 15 bases left in between. The CDR3, as DNA: TGTGCCAGCAGCGATCCGGGACGGGGGGAGACCCAGTACTTC. It translates to CASSDPGRGETQYF.

The chain joins TRBV19 to TRBJ2-7; 9 bases fit TRBD2. This CDR3 comprises 15 residues. After removal of 6 bases from V and 4 bases from J, the junction contained 10 bases not matched to a gene. From germline, CDR1 is LNHDA and CDR2 SQIVND (reference sequence). The CDR3 protein is CASRSSGGPDYEQYF. The CDR3 DNA reads as TGTGCCAGTAGAAGTAGCGGGGGTCCCGATTACGAGCAGTACTTC.

The CDR3 DNA reads as TGTGCCAGCAGGGTACAGGGGAATTCCGGGGAGCTGTTTTTT. Translated: CASRVQGNSGELFF. The J gene is TRBJ2-2, the V gene TRBV7-2; 7 bases fit TRBD1. This CDR3 region has 14 residues. CDR1 SGHTA and CDR2 FQGNSA come from the germline V gene. V was pared by 6 bases and J by 6 bases, with 7 bases of the junction left unmatched. The whole variable domain, remainder taken from reference TRBV7-2 and TRBJ2-2, is GAGVSQSPSNKVTEKGKDVELRCDPISGHTALYWYRQSLGQGLEFLIYFQGNSAPDKSGLPSDRFSAERTGGSVSTLTIQRTQQEDSAVYLCASRVQGNSGELFFGEGSRLTVL.